These 31 T cell receptor beta chains were all obtained from the same sample, sequenced in a study of Ad26.COV2.S vaccination and SARS-CoV-2 variants. The repertoire was sequenced with immunoSEQ multiplex PCR; TCRdb's copy has only in-frame clones and lacks some. The sample comprises some 450,000 clones, less than 95% of which are singletons, and roughly 4.3% rests with the top ten. Specified treatment: some 20 received Ad26.COV2.S at low or high dose, single or two shots; a few received placebo; per-sample allocation not given. The investigators took samples on day 63 after the first vaccine or placebo injection. The material was peripheral blood, obtained in a trial of Ad26.COV2.S vaccine versus placebo. All receptors derive from a person between 18 and 59 years old who received the Ad26.COV2.S COVID-19 vaccine or a placebo.

The chain carries TRBV5-4 and TRBJ1-1; D ambiguous. There are 12 residues in the CDR3. Germline CDR1 is SGHNT and CDR2 is YYREEE (reference sequence). Trimming took 5 bases from V and 2 from J, leaving 7 bases between them. CDR3 DNA sequence: TGTGCCAGCAGGGATTCCAACACTGAAGCTTTCTTT. This encodes CASRDSNTEAFF.

This chain joins TRBV30 and TRBJ2-1, with D possibly being TRBD2 (5 bases). Germline V gene lookup returns CDR1 GTSNPN and CDR2 SVGIG (reference sequence). The CDR3 spans 16 residues. V was cut by 1 base and J by 1 base, with 14 bases left in between. The CDR3 here is CAWSAQGRVSYNEQFF. CDR3 coding DNA: TGTGCCTGGAGTGCCCAAGGGCGGGTATCCTACAATGAGCAGTTCTTC.

This sequence joins TRBV27 and TRBJ2-4; 8 positions agree with TRBD2. There are 15 residues in the CDR3. V lost 1 base to trimming and J lost 1 base; unmatched junction nucleotides: 0. Germline lookup yields CDR1 MNHEY and CDR2 SMNVEV (reference sequence). CDR3 coding DNA: TGTGCCAGCAGTTTATTAGCGGGGGCCAAAAACATTCAGTACTTC. Amino acid sequence: CASSLLAGAKNIQYF.

V gene TRBV6-4 combines with J gene TRBJ2-2; TRBD2 might be the D (5 bases). In germline, CDR1 is MRHNA, CDR2 SNTAGT. V was clipped by 2 bases and J by 6 bases, with 13 bases between them. The length of the CDR3 is 15 residues. The CDR3, as DNA: TGTGCCAGCAGTGACCTCAGCGGTGATTCCGGGGAGCTGTTTTTT. This encodes CASSDLSGDSGELFF.

In regard to this clone: Different DNA sequences within this sample yield the same CDR3. The chain combines TRBV5-5 with TRBJ2-7, with TRBD2 as a possible D gene (5 bases). This CDR3 contains 13 residues. The V gene lost 2 bases and the J gene lost 3 bases, with 9 bases spanning the gap. The germline V gene encodes CDR1 SGHKS and CDR2 YYEKEE (reference sequence). The CDR3 sequence: CASSLLGSYEQYF. For the CDR3, the DNA is TGTGCCAGCAGCTTACTTGGGAGCTACGAGCAGTACTTC.

V usage is TRBV5-1 and J usage is TRBJ2-5; no clear D. Trimming shortened V by 5 bases and J by 2 bases, and 4 bases separated the two germline ends. CDR1 SGHRS and CDR2 YFSETQ come from the germline V gene. This CDR3 has 11 residues. The CDR3 protein is CASRRQETQYF. Written as DNA, the CDR3 is TGCGCCAGCAGGCGTCAAGAGACCCAGTACTTC.

The V and J genes are TRBV28 and TRBJ2-1, with 8 bases fitting TRBD2. With V trimmed by 7 bases and J by 9 bases, 26 bases remained unmatched. This CDR3 comprises 19 residues. The germline V gene has CDR1 MDHEN and CDR2 SYDVKM. CDR3 sequence (DNA): TGTGCCAGCACGCCTTTGTTCTCCACTTTAGCGGGAATACGGGTTGAGCAGTTCTTC. Translating gives CASTPLFSTLAGIRVEQFF.

The chain combines TRBV5-1 with TRBJ1-1; the D gene is possibly TRBD1 (6 bases). Germline-derived CDR1 and CDR2 are SGHRS and YFSETQ. The CDR3 has 13 residues. V was pared by 2 bases and J by 6 bases, with 11 bases between. The CDR3 loop reads CASSLGGSAEAFF. The DNA of the CDR3 is TGCGCCAGCAGCTTAGGGGGGAGCGCTGAAGCTTTCTTT.

This clone was seen a single time. The rearrangement joins TRBV19 to TRBJ1-1; D gene uncertain. Germline CDR1 reads LNHDA; CDR2 reads SQIVND (reference sequence). The germline V and J ends were trimmed by 6 bases and 1 base, with 9 bases remaining between them. The CDR3 is 13 residues long. The CDR3 protein is CASRRHENTEAFF. CDR3 coding DNA: TGTGCCAGTAGGAGACACGAGAACACTGAAGCTTTCTTT.

The chain combines TRBV5-1 with TRBJ2-3; tentatively, D is TRBD1 (6 bases). Germline CDR1 reads SGHRS; CDR2 reads YFSETQ. Trimming shortened V by 1 base and J by 5 bases, and 11 bases separated the two germline ends. The CDR3 covers 14 residues. CDR3 loop: CASSLRQGLDTQYF. Here the CDR3 DNA reads TGCGCCAGCAGCTTGAGGCAGGGGCTAGATACGCAGTATTTT.

The chain recombines TRBV6-6 with TRBJ1-6; weak D call: TRBD1 (6 bases). The CDR3 is made up of 14 amino acids. CDR1 and CDR2 from the germline V gene are MNHNY and SVGAGI (reference sequence). V gave up 2 bases and J gave up 8 bases, with 10 bases separating them. The CDR3 protein is CASSYRDIYSPLHF. The CDR3 bases are TGTGCCAGCAGTTACCGGGACATATATTCACCCCTCCACTTT.

Of note for this clone: This CDR3 is also generated by other DNA sequences in the sample. The chain has TRBV18 and TRBJ2-3; D may be TRBD2 (5 bases). CDR1 is KGHSH, CDR2 LQKENI, per germline. CDR3 length: 14 amino acids. The ends were cut back, 6 bases at V and 0 bases at J, with 10 bases in the middle. The CDR3 is CASSPGISTDTQYF. In DNA, the CDR3 is TGTGCCAGCTCCCCCGGGATTAGCACAGATACGCAGTATTTT.

The chain recombines TRBV6-7 with TRBJ1-4; no reliable D call. TRBV6-7 is an open reading frame, and its role is uncertain. CDR3 size: 16 residues. V was cut by 8 bases and J by 0 bases, with 16 bases left in between. CDR3 amino acids: CASDPGTGSTNEKLFF. The CDR3 nucleotides are TGTGCCAGCGACCCAGGCACGGGGTCAACTAATGAAAAACTGTTTTTT.

This chain uses TRBV3-1 (or the pseudogene TRBV3-2) with TRBJ2-7; no clear D gene. Germline lookup yields CDR1 LGHDT and CDR2 YNNKEL (reference sequence). The V end was cut by 3 bases, the J end by 0 bases, with 9 bases between. The CDR3 length is 14 residues. Here the CDR3 reads CASSQVRPSYEQYF. The CDR3 nucleotides are TGTGCCAGCAGCCAGGTTAGGCCCTCCTACGAGCAGTACTTC.

With respect to this clone: Other DNA sequences in the sample encode the same CDR3. This chain connects TRBV18 to TRBJ2-1, with D unclear. V lost 3 bases and J lost 7, with 4 bases in between. CDR3 length: 11 amino acids. Germline V gene sequence: CDR1 KGHSH, CDR2 LQKENI. This chain's CDR3 is CASSPGNEQFF. CDR3 bases: TGTGCCAGCTCACCGGGGAATGAGCAGTTCTTC.

V gene TRBV5-1 combines with J gene TRBJ2-2; D possibly corresponds to TRBD2 (5 bases). V lost 0 bases to trimming and J lost 3 bases, with 9 bases between them. Per germline, CDR1 SGHRS and CDR2 YFSETQ. The CDR3 extends over 15 amino acids. CDR3 amino acids: CASSLDPSYTGELFF. The CDR3 bases are TGCGCCAGCAGCTTGGACCCTAGCTACACCGGGGAGCTGTTTTTT.

The table lists this clone with a count of one. V and J are TRBV5-6 and TRBJ2-5; TRBD2 might be the D (6 bases). Germline CDR1 is SGHDT and CDR2 is YYEEEE. The CDR3 extends over 13 amino acids. The V gene lost 2 bases and the J gene lost 4 bases, with 9 bases spanning the gap. The DNA for the CDR3 is TGTGCCAGCAGCTTCTACGGGGGAGAGACCCAGTACTTC. Its translation is CASSFYGGETQYF.

This clone was seen only once. The chain carries TRBV6-5 and TRBJ2-2, with D uncertain. Germline V lookup: CDR1 MNHEY, CDR2 SVGAGI. The length of the CDR3 is 13 residues. Deletions cut 0 bases from V and 6 bases from J, with 5 bases between. CDR3 DNA sequence: TGTGCCAGCAGTTACTCTCTTTCCGGGGAGCTGTTTTTT. It codes for CASSYSLSGELFF.

A word on this clone: The same CDR3 can be traced to other DNA sequences in this sample. This chain links TRBV20-1 with TRBJ2-3; no definite D call. CDR1 DFQATT and CDR2 SNEGSKA come from the germline V gene (reference sequence). The V and J ends lost 3 bases and 1 base respectively, with 5 bases between them. The CDR3 extends over 12 amino acids. The CDR3 region has the DNA TGCAGTGCTAGTCCTGGCACAGATACGCAGTATTTT. Amino acids: CSASPGTDTQYF.

The chain joins TRBV6-2 or TRBV6-3 to TRBJ2-7; 10 bases align to TRBD2. Germline trimming cut 2 bases from V and 6 bases from J; bases unmatched to any gene: 4. The CDR3 consists of 14 residues. CDR1 is MNHEY and CDR2 is SVGEGT in the germline V gene. DNA of the CDR3: TGTGCCAGCAGTTACAGCGGGAGGGACTCCGAGCAGTACTTC. Its translation: CASSYSGRDSEQYF.

The CDR3 region has the DNA TGTGCCAGCAGCCAAGGGGGCTCTGAGTATGGCTACACCTTC. Its translation: CASSQGGSEYGYTF. The chain uses TRBV3-1 (or the pseudogene TRBV3-2) and TRBJ1-2; D might be TRBD1 (5 bases). Germline CDR1 is LGHDT and CDR2 is YNNKEL (reference sequence). This CDR3 comprises 14 residues. Trimming pared 1 base from V and 5 bases from J, leaving 11 bases between.

This chain uses TRBV9 with TRBJ1-4, with D possibly TRBD1 on 5 matching bases. Trimming stripped 7 bases from V and 7 bases from J, with 26 bases between. Per germline, CDR1 SGDLS and CDR2 YYNGEE. This CDR3 has 17 residues. The DNA of the CDR3 is TGTGCCAGCTTACCCCCGGGCGCGGGGCCGGGCGGTGAAAAACTGTTTTTT. Its translation: CASLPPGAGPGGEKLFF.

V usage is TRBV19 and J usage is TRBJ2-1, with TRBD2 as a possible D gene (5 bases). CDR3 length equals 14 residues. Deletions cut 2 bases from V and 7 bases from J, with 12 bases between. Germline loops: CDR1 LNHDA, CDR2 SQIVND (reference sequence). The CDR3 sequence: CASSILAQRNEQFF. CDR3 coding DNA: TGTGCCAGTAGTATACTAGCTCAGCGGAATGAGCAGTTCTTC.

This chain links TRBV12-3 or TRBV12-4 with TRBJ2-3, with D tentatively TRBD1 or TRBD2 (5 bases each). The V end lost 6 bases, the J end lost 6 bases, and 13 bases lay between the germline ends. CDR3 length: 13 amino acids. The DNA of the CDR3 is TGTGCCAGCAGCAACGGGGCAGACGATACGCAGTATTTT. Translating it yields CASSNGADDTQYF.

The chain couples TRBV6-5 to TRBJ1-5; 8 bases line up with TRBD1. With V trimmed by 0 bases and J by 7 bases, 5 bases remained unmatched. The CDR3 has 15 amino acids. Germline V lookup: CDR1 MNHEY, CDR2 SVGAGI. The CDR3 loop reads CASSYSHRGAQPQHF. The CDR3 coding sequence is TGTGCCAGCAGTTACTCACACAGGGGGGCCCAGCCCCAGCATTTT.

The chain links TRBV9 to TRBJ2-1; TRBD1 matches at 7 bases. V dropped 5 bases and J dropped 4; count of bases not matched to a gene: 9. The germline V gene has CDR1 SGDLS and CDR2 YYNGEE. CDR3 length equals 15 residues. In nucleotides, the CDR3 is TGTGCCAGCAGGAGCGGACAGGATGAATACAATGAGCAGTTCTTC. Its protein product is CASRSGQDEYNEQFF.

This clone showed up just once. This chain joins TRBV6-2 or TRBV6-3 and TRBJ2-3; D gene uncertain. The CDR3 runs to 15 residues. V lost 0 bases, J lost 0 bases, and 7 bases lay in between. Germline values: CDR1 MNHEY, CDR2 SVGEGT. In DNA, the CDR3 is TGTGCCAGCAGTTACTCGAGCCAAAGCACAGATACGCAGTATTTT. Encoded protein: CASSYSSQSTDTQYF.

This clone was seen once. The chain combines TRBV25-1 with TRBJ1-2; D not certain. V lost 2 bases and J lost 2, with 6 bases in between. The CDR3 length is 13 residues. The germline gives CDR1 MGHDK, CDR2 SYGVNS. In nucleotides, the CDR3 is TGTGCCAGCAGTGAACAGTCCAACTATGGCTACACCTTC. This sequence encodes CASSEQSNYGYTF.

V and J are TRBV5-4 and TRBJ1-2, with 7 nucleotides matching TRBD1. The CDR3 length is 14 residues. The germline CDR1 and CDR2 sequences are SGHNT and YYREEE (reference sequence). With V trimmed by 0 bases and J by 4 bases, 3 bases remained unmatched. Here the CDR3 reads CASSLVGTAYGYTF. The CDR3 nucleotides read TGTGCCAGCAGCTTGGTGGGGACAGCCTATGGCTACACCTTC. Using reference TRBV5-4 and TRBJ1-2 for the parts outside the CDR3, the full variable domain is ETGVTQSPTHLIKTRGQQVTLRCSSQSGHNTVSWYQQALGQGPQFIFQYYREEENGRGNFPPRFSGLQFPNYSSELNVNALELDDSALYLCASSLVGTAYGYTFGSGTRLTVV.

The V gene is TRBV21-1, the J gene TRBJ2-1; the table's D gene call, TRBD1, was not cross checked with the DNA. TRBV21-1 is an annotated pseudogene. There are 18 residues in the CDR3. The CDR3 bases are TGTGCCAGCAGCAAAGTGGTATGGGCAGGGGGGCCCTACAATGAGCAGTTCTTC. Translated: CASSKVVWAGGPYNEQFF.

The genes are TRBV5-4 and TRBJ2-7; D assignment may be TRBD1 or TRBD2 (5 bases each). Germline lookup yields CDR1 SGHNT and CDR2 YYREEE (reference sequence). This CDR3 contains 14 residues. V lost 3 bases and J 2 bases, leaving 12 bases between the germline ends. Written as DNA, the CDR3 is TGTGCCAGCAGCTCTACCGGGACCACCTACGAGCAGTACTTC. Its protein is CASSSTGTTYEQYF.